A selection of T cell receptor beta chains follows, all from one sample in a study of T-cell memory formation after mild COVID-19. TCRdb reprocessed the 5' RACE reads via MiXCR and lists one record per CDR3 protein. The table shows about 400,000 distinct CDR3 sequences, with under 20% occurring only once. Sequencing was performed on PBMCs or a T cell subset sorted from them (not recorded which). The receptors derive from a man aged 18 to 30 who had mild COVID-19 (a few samples of this study predate the infection). Cell type and time point are not known. Both conserved end residues are part of each CDR3. The order of the fields is clone size, J gene, V gene, D gene, CDR3 protein, CDR3 DNA. The D gene is left open where the match is weak. Expanded clones are given a class, and other clones once, few, many or no size at all.

size: NA; J: TRBJ2-5; V: TRBV6-2/TRBV6-3; D: NA; CDR3: CASSYSDPVGTQYF; DNA: TGTGCCAGCAGTTACAGTGATCCGGTCGGGACCCAGTACTTC
size: many; J: TRBJ2-3; V: TRBV20-1; D: NA; CDR3: CSARDLGGLDTQYF; DNA: TGCAGTGCTAGAGATCTAGGGGGGTTGGATACGCAGTATTTT
size: NA; J: TRBJ2-5; V: TRBV20-1; D: NA; CDR3: CSASRTGRETQYF; DNA: TGCAGTGCTAGCCGGACGGGTCGCGAGACCCAGTACTTC
size: NA; J: TRBJ1-3; V: TRBV7-9; D: TRBD1; CDR3: CASSLARQGGNTIYF; DNA: TGTGCCAGCAGCTTAGCACGACAGGGCGGAAACACCATATATTTT
size: NA; J: TRBJ1-2; V: TRBV6-1; D: NA; CDR3: CASSEGHGNYGYTF; DNA: TGTGCCAGCAGTGAGGGACACGGCAACTATGGCTACACCTTC
size: few; J: TRBJ2-4; V: TRBV27; D: NA; CDR3: CASSRLPRYLAKNIQYF; DNA: TGTGCCAGCAGCCGTCTGCCACGCTATCTAGCCAAAAACATTCAGTACTTC
size: NA; J: TRBJ1-1; V: TRBV7-6; D: NA; CDR3: CASSLVSWADEAFF; DNA: TGTGCCAGCAGCTTAGTATCATGGGCCGATGAAGCTTTCTTT
size: NA; J: TRBJ1-4; V: TRBV7-9; D: NA; CDR3: CASSSDNTNEKLFF; DNA: TGTGCCAGCAGCTCTGATAACACGAATGAAAAACTGTTTTTT
size: few; J: TRBJ1-2; V: TRBV2; D: NA; CDR3: CASSTSGASNYGYTF; DNA: TGTGCCAGCAGTACCTCCGGGGCCTCCAACTATGGCTACACCTTC
size: NA; J: TRBJ1-1; V: TRBV5-1; D: NA; CDR3: CASSLEVGFEAFF; DNA: TGCGCCAGCAGCTTGGAGGTGGGGTTTGAAGCTTTCTTT
size: NA; J: TRBJ2-1; V: TRBV7-9; D: TRBD1; CDR3: CASSSRTGRVNEQFF; DNA: TGTGCCAGCAGCTCGAGGACAGGGCGGGTCAATGAGCAGTTCTTC
size: few; J: TRBJ2-3; V: TRBV7-2; D: TRBD2; CDR3: CASSPGGPRTDTQYF; DNA: TGTGCCAGCAGCCCGGGGGGGCCTAGGACAGATACGCAGTATTTT
size: few; J: TRBJ2-3; V: TRBV20-1; D: NA; CDR3: CSARDRWLARTDTQYF; DNA: TGCAGTGCTAGAGATCGGTGGCTAGCGCGCACAGATACGCAGTATTTT
size: few; J: TRBJ2-7; V: TRBV5-1; D: NA; CDR3: CASSLTGFHEQYF; DNA: TGCGCCAGCAGCTTAACAGGGTTCCACGAGCAGTACTTC
size: few; J: TRBJ2-3; V: TRBV7-8; D: NA; CDR3: CASSPPWRSDTQYF; DNA: TGTGCCAGCAGCCCCCCCTGGAGGTCAGATACGCAGTATTTT
size: NA; J: TRBJ2-7; V: TRBV5-1; D: TRBD1; CDR3: CASHLVGTGDEQYF; DNA: TGCGCCAGTCATCTCGTAGGGACAGGGGACGAGCAGTACTTC
size: many; J: TRBJ2-7; V: TRBV5-1; D: NA; CDR3: CASSPLSGSYEQYF; DNA: TGCGCCAGCAGCCCCCTGAGTGGCTCCTACGAGCAGTACTTC